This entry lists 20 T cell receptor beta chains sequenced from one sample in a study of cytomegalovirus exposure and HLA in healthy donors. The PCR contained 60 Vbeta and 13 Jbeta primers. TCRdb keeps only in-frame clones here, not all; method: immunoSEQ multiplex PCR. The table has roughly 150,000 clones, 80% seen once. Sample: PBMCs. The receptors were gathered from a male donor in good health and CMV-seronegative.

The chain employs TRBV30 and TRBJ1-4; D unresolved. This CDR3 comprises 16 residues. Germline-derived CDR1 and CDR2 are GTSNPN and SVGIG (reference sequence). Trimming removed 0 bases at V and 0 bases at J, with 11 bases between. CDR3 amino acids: CAWSVPRRTTNEKLFF. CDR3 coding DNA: TGTGCCTGGAGTGTACCGAGGCGCACAACTAATGAAAAACTGTTTTTT.

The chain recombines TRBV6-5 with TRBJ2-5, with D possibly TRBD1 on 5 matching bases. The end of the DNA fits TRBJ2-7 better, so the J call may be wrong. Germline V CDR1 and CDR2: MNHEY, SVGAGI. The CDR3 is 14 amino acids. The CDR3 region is CAIRPTTGVYEQYF. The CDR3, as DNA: TGTGCCATCAGACCTACAACAGGAGTCTACGAGCAGTACTTC.

The DNA of the CDR3 is TGTGCCAGCAGCGTAGGTCGTGTGGGCAGATCAGGTGGAAACACCATATATTTT. This codes for CASSVGRVGRSGGNTIYF. The V call is TRBV9, the J call TRBJ1-3; D not resolved. The CDR3 loop spans 18 amino acids. V lost 0 bases and J 3 bases, leaving 19 bases between the germline ends. The germline gives CDR1 SGDLS, CDR2 YYNGEE.

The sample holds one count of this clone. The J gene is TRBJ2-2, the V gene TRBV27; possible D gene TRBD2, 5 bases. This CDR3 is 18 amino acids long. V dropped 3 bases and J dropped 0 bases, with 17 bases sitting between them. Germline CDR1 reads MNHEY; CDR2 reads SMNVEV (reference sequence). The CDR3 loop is CASSFRFRPGTNTGELFF. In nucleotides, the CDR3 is TGTGCCAGCAGTTTTCGTTTCCGGCCGGGAACGAACACCGGGGAGCTGTTTTTT.

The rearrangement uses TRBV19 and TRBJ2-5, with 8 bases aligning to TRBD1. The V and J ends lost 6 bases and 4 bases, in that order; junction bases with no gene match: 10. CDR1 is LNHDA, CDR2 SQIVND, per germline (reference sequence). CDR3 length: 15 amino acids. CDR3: CASSVGIGQGETQYF. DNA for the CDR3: TGTGCCAGTAGCGTGGGGATCGGACAGGGAGAGACCCAGTACTTC. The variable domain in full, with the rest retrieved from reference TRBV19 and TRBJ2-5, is DGGITQSPKYLFRKEGQNVTLSCEQNLNHDAMYWYRQDPGQGLRLIYYSQIVNDFQKGDIAEGYSVSREKKESFPLTVTSAQKNPTAFYLCASSVGIGQGETQYFGPGTRLLVL.

DNA for the CDR3: TGTGCCAGCAGCTCCTCACTCGGGACAGCTAATCAGCCCCAGCATTTT. As protein: CASSSSLGTANQPQHF. The chain carries TRBV5-5 and TRBJ1-5; 7 bases align to TRBD1. The CDR3 length is 16 residues. J lost 4 bases, V lost 3 bases, and 10 bases had no gene match. CDR1 is SGHKS and CDR2 is YYEKEE in the germline V gene (reference sequence).

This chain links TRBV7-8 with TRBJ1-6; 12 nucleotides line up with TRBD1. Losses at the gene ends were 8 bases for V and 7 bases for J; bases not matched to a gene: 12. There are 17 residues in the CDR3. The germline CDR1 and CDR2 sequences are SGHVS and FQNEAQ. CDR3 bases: TGTGCCAGCCACTACGGGGGACAGGGGGCCGTCAATTCACCCCTCCACTTT. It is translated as CASHYGGQGAVNSPLHF.

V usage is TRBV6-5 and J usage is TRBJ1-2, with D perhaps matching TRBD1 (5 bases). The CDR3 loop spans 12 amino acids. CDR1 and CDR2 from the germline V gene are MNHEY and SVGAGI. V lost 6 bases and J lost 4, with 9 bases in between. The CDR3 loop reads CASSQGLYGYTF. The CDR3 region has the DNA TGTGCCAGCAGCCAGGGACTCTATGGCTACACCTTC.

CDR3 sequence reads: CASSPRGGPDTQYF. The CDR3, as DNA: TGTGCCAGCAGCCCCCGCGGGGGCCCAGATACGCAGTATTTT. The chain links TRBV7-9 to TRBJ2-3, with D perhaps matching TRBD2 (7 bases). This CDR3 is built from 14 residues. V gave up 5 bases and J gave up 4 bases, with 13 bases separating them. The V gene's germline CDR1 is SEHNR and CDR2 FQNEAQ (reference sequence).

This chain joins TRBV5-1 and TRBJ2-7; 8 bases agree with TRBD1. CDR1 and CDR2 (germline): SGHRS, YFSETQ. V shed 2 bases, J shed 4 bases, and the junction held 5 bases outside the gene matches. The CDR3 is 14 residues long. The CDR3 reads CASSFGTGTYEQYF. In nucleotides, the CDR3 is TGCGCCAGCAGCTTCGGGACAGGAACGTACGAGCAGTACTTC.

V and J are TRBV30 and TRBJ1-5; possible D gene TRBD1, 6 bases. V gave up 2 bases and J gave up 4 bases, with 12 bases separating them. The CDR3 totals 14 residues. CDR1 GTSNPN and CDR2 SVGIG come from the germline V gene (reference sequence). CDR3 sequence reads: CAWSSGTINQPQHF. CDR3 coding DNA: TGTGCCTGGAGTTCCGGGACAATAAATCAGCCCCAGCATTTT.

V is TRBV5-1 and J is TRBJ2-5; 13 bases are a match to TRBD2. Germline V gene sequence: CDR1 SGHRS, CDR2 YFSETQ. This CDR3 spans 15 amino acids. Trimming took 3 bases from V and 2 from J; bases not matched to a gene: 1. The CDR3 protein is CASSSGLAGQETQYF. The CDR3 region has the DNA TGCGCCAGCAGCTCGGGACTAGCGGGGCAAGAGACCCAGTACTTC.

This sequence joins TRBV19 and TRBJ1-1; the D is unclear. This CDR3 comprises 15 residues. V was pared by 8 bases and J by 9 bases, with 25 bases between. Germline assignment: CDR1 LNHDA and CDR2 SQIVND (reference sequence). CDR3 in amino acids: CASGQRHGLYEKAFF. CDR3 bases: TGTGCCAGTGGGCAAAGACACGGACTGTATGAAAAAGCTTTCTTT.

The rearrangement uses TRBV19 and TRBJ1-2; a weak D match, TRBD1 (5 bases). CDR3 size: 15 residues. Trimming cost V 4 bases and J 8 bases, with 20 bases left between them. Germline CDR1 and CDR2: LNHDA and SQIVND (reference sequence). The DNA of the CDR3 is TGTGCCAGTAGTAGCAGCGGGGCAGGCTCATACGGCTACACCTTC. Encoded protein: CASSSSGAGSYGYTF.

CDR3 DNA sequence: TGTGCCAGCAGCTTTTCAGTGACTGGCAATCAGCCCCAGCATTTT. Translation gives CASSFSVTGNQPQHF. The chain has TRBV5-5 and TRBJ1-5; unclear D gene. The CDR3 spans 15 residues. Germline values: CDR1 SGHKS, CDR2 YYEKEE (reference sequence). Trimming took off 2 bases at V and 2 bases at J, with 11 bases between the two ends.

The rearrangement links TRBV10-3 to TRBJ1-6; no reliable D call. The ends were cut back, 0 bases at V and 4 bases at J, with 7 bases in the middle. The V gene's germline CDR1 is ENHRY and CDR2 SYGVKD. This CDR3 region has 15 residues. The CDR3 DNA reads TGTGCCATCAGTGAGTCGCCACAGTATAATTCACCCCTCCACTTT. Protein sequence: CAISESPQYNSPLHF.

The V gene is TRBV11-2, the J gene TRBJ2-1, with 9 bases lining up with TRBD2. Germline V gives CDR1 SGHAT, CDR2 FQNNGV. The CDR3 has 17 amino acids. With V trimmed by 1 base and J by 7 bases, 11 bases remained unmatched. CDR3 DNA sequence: TGTGCCAGCAGCTTAGTCCCCCAGCGGGGGGTAACAAATGAGCAGTTCTTC. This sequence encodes CASSLVPQRGVTNEQFF.

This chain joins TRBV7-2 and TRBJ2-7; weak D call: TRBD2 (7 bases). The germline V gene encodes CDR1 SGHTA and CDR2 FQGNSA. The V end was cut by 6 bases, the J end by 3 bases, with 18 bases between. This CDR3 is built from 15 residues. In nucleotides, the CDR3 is TGTGCCAGCAGTACACTAGGGGGGGCTATCTACGAGCAGTACTTC. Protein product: CASSTLGGAIYEQYF. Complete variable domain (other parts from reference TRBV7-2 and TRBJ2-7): GAGVSQSPSNKVTEKGKDVELRCDPISGHTALYWYRQSLGQGLEFLIYFQGNSAPDKSGLPSDRFSAERTGGSVSTLTIQRTQQEDSAVYLCASSTLGGAIYEQYFGPGTRLTVT.

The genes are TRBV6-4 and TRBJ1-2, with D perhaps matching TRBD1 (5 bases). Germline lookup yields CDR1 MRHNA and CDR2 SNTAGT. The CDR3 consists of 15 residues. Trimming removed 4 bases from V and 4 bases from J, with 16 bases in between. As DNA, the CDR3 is TGTGCCAGCAGTGTCGACAGCTCCCTAAGCTATGGCTACACCTTC. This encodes CASSVDSSLSYGYTF.

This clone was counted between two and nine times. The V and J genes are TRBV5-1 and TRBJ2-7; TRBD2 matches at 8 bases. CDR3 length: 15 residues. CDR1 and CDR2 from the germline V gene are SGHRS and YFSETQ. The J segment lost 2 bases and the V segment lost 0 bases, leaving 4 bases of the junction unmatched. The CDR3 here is CASSLAPGGTYEQYF. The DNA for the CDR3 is TGCGCCAGCAGCTTGGCCCCGGGGGGGACCTACGAGCAGTACTTC.